The following is a T cell receptor (beta chain) sequence with its context. Its specificity is not known. Germline assignment: CDR1 SGHRS and CDR2 YFSETQ. Trimming removed 0 bases at V and 4 bases at J, with 5 bases between. The CDR3 consists of 12 residues. The data stem from a study of tumor-infiltrating lymphocytes in localized non-small cell lung cancer. As for the study in general: From each patient, both tumor and uninvolved lung, non-adjacent to tumor, were sampled.

Study-level findings and limits: TCRbeta sequencing showed higher T cell infiltration in tumors than uninvolved lung. Each assay used a separate piece of the same tissue.

Method: immunoSEQ multiplex PCR; TCRdb's copy keeps in-frame clones and lacks some. Of over 10,000 clones detected, approximately 66% appear once; the ten largest clones hold 6% to 7.5%. The specimen was lung tumor tissue. The rearrangement uses TRBV5-1 and TRBJ2-7; D unresolved. This receptor was identified in a human donor with non-small cell lung cancer. The CDR3 spells CASSLGGYEQYF. The CDR3 DNA follows: TGCGCCAGCAGCTTGGGGGGATACGAGCAGTACTTC.